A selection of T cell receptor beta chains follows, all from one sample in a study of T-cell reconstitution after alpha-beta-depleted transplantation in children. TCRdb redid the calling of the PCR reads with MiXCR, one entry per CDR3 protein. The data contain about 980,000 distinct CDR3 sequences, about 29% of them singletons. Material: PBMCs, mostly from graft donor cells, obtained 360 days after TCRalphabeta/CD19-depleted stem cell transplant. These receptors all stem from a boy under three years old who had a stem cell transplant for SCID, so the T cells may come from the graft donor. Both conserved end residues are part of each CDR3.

CDR3 protein: CASSLWVTRDRPYNEQFF
V gene: TRBV12-3/TRBV12-4
CDR3 length: 18

CDR3 protein: CASSQDTSGNTIYF
V gene: TRBV4-2
CDR3 length: 14

CDR3 protein: CASSLRSVNLYEQYF
V gene: TRBV7-6
CDR3 length: 15

CDR3 protein: CASSVAAGSEELFF
V gene: TRBV9
CDR3 length: 14

CDR3 protein: CASSFEQGAIKAFF
V gene: TRBV11-2
CDR3 length: 14

CDR3 protein: CASSLLQGIETQYF
V gene: TRBV5-5
CDR3 length: 14

CDR3 protein: CASSVEPNTEAFF
V gene: TRBV10-1
CDR3 length: 13

CDR3 protein: CSAGTLSYEQYF
V gene: TRBV20-1
CDR3 length: 12

CDR3 protein: CASSSRGGGANTGELFF
V gene: TRBV4-1
CDR3 length: 17

CDR3 protein: CASSLDGGRSDTQYF
V gene: TRBV7-8
CDR3 length: 15

CDR3 protein: CSARSTRWNSYEQYF
V gene: TRBV20-1
CDR3 length: 15

CDR3 protein: CAGGLAGDTQYF
V gene: TRBV28
CDR3 length: 12

CDR3 protein: CASSLTGGGTQYF
V gene: TRBV4-1
CDR3 length: 13

CDR3 protein: CASSLGWASDSYNEQFF
V gene: TRBV7-9
CDR3 length: 17

CDR3 protein: CASSHRGLYGYTF
V gene: TRBV3-1
CDR3 length: 13

CDR3 protein: CAITFDRVAGNTIYF
V gene: TRBV10-3
CDR3 length: 15

CDR3 protein: CASSQDGFMNTEAFF
V gene: TRBV4-1
CDR3 length: 15

CDR3 protein: CASSQVLQQSNEKLFF
V gene: TRBV4-1
CDR3 length: 16

CDR3 protein: CATSGQDRGSSRRNEQFF
V gene: TRBV24-1
CDR3 length: 18

CDR3 protein: CASSLGRSQQYF
V gene: TRBV7-2
CDR3 length: 12

CDR3 protein: CASSQVGLAGAPGYNEQFF
V gene: TRBV4-3
CDR3 length: 19

CDR3 protein: CSARDPGGAASYNEQFF
V gene: TRBV20-1
CDR3 length: 17

CDR3 protein: CASSIPTKNTEAFF
V gene: TRBV5-1
CDR3 length: 14

CDR3 protein: CASSLAYDFGNEQFF
V gene: TRBV7-2
CDR3 length: 15

CDR3 protein: CASSILARGQPQHF
V gene: TRBV19
CDR3 length: 14

CDR3 protein: CASSLGETGKGTQYF
V gene: TRBV5-1
CDR3 length: 15

CDR3 protein: CASRGVTGELFF
V gene: TRBV2
CDR3 length: 12

CDR3 protein: CASSWVGGYEQYF
V gene: TRBV27
CDR3 length: 13

CDR3 protein: CASTRVKGIYNEQFF
V gene: TRBV5-1
CDR3 length: 15

CDR3 protein: CSASGQVSNTGELFF
V gene: TRBV20-1
CDR3 length: 15

CDR3 protein: CASRKLTYRLAATREQYF
V gene: TRBV6-1
CDR3 length: 18

CDR3 protein: CASSLNGDRAYF
V gene: TRBV5-1
CDR3 length: 12

CDR3 protein: CASSTPGQSNTEAFF
V gene: TRBV2
CDR3 length: 15

CDR3 protein: CASRGNYEQYF
V gene: TRBV28
CDR3 length: 11

CDR3 protein: CASSEAGSVYEQYF
V gene: TRBV9
CDR3 length: 14

CDR3 protein: CASSYALTSVETQYF
V gene: TRBV12-3/TRBV12-4
CDR3 length: 15

CDR3 protein: CASSMRSTGNTEAFF
V gene: TRBV19
CDR3 length: 15

CDR3 protein: CASSSAQTYNEQFF
V gene: TRBV12-3/TRBV12-4
CDR3 length: 14

CDR3 protein: CASSFPRGRKAEAFF
V gene: TRBV7-9
CDR3 length: 15

CDR3 protein: CSAPGQGQETQYF
V gene: TRBV20-1
CDR3 length: 13

CDR3 protein: CASSLIASYEQYF
V gene: TRBV7-2
CDR3 length: 13

CDR3 protein: CSARGWTTLDYTF
V gene: TRBV20-1
CDR3 length: 13